This T cell receptor (beta chain) derives from a study of patients and donors after allogeneic stem cell transplantation. TCRdb fed the RT-PCR reads into MiXCR, producing one record per CDR3 protein. The sample has about a million distinct CDR3 sequences, roughly 18% seen once. The clonotype was recovered from a human donor who was either an allogeneic HSCT recipient or a stem cell or donor lymphocyte infusion donor (not recorded which). It is not recorded whose cells these are; they may come from a transplant donor. Material for sequencing was blood, either unsorted or a sorted T cell fraction (not recorded which).

The CDR3 spells CASSFNGGGYTF. CDR3 bases: TGTGCCAGCAGTTTTAACGGGGGAGGTTACACCTTC. The V call is TRBV27, the J call TRBJ1-2; D is possibly TRBD1 (5 bases). The CDR3 has 12 amino acids. The V end lost 3 bases, the J end lost 11 bases, and 13 bases lay between the germline ends. Germline V gene lookup returns CDR1 MNHEY and CDR2 SMNVEV (reference sequence).